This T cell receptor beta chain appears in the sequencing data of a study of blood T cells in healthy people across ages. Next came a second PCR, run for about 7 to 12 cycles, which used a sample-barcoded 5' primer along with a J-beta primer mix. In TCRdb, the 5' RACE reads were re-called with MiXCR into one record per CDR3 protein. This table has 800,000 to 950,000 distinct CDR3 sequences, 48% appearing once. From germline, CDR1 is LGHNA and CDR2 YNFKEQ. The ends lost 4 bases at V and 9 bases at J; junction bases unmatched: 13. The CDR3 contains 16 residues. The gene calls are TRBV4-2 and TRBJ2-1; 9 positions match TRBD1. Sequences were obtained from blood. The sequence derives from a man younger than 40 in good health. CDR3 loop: CASSPNQGQGWSEQFF. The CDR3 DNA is TGTGCCAGCAGCCCAAACCAGGGACAGGGATGGAGTGAGCAGTTCTTC.